This paragraph reports one T cell receptor beta chain. Its specificity is unknown. This sample was taken from a study of cytomegalovirus exposure and HLA in healthy donors. Across the study: Of some 400 genotyped donors, 65% to 85% clustered with self-reported Caucasian donors.

Use of 60 Vbeta and 13 Jbeta primers characterized the PCR. TCRdb keeps only in-frame clones here, not all; method: immunoSEQ multiplex PCR. The table records 75,000 to 95,000 clones, roughly four fifths of them present only once. Study-level findings and limits: Most CMV-associated TCR beta chains were later found to appear HLA-restricted. TCR sequences were mostly rare, though some public TCRs occurred in many donors. Previous analysis showed most TCR beta V segments were productive about 90% or about 30% of the time.

After removal of 5 bases from V and 4 bases from J, the junction contained 5 bases not matched to a gene. The CDR3 is made up of 15 amino acids. Germline CDR1 and CDR2: SNHLY and FYNNEI. The chain couples TRBV2 to TRBJ2-3; TRBD2 matches at 11 bases. The sequenced sample consisted of PBMCs. The receptor was isolated from a human donor in good health. CDR3 in amino acids: CASSPGTSGSDTQYF. As DNA, the CDR3 is TGTGCCAGCAGTCCCGGGACTAGCGGCTCAGATACGCAGTATTTT.